This TCR beta chain was sequenced for a study of PD-1 blockade in classical Hodgkin lymphoma. This CDR3 is built from 15 residues. The ends were cut back, 2 bases at V and 1 base at J, with 11 bases in the middle. The V gene's germline CDR1 is MDHEN and CDR2 SYDVKM. Study observations and caveats: TCR diversity at baseline was reported to be reduced in newly diagnosed patients relative to healthy donors. Although disease activity or prior therapy may be involved, causes of the repertoire differences remain undefined.

The protocol was immunoSEQ multiplex PCR, while the TCRdb copy is restricted to in-frame clones and leaves out a portion. The data show 100,000 or so clones, with around 89% seen just once and about 6.1% held by the top ten. Each patient experienced a relapse that followed autologous stem cell transplantation, and brentuximab vedotin exposure varied. When best responses were assessed, they were complete response, partial response or progressive disease. Worth noting for this clone: The antigen remains undetermined.

The sequence derives from a human donor with classical Hodgkin lymphoma. This material consisted of peripheral blood mononuclear cells (PBMCs), taken before the second cycle of nivolumab. This chain joins TRBV28 and TRBJ2-5, with D perhaps TRBD1 (5 bases). CDR3 loop: CASSLDGQIQETQYF. In DNA, the CDR3 is TGTGCCAGCAGTTTAGATGGACAAATCCAAGAGACCCAGTACTTC. The whole variable domain, remainder taken from reference TRBV28 and TRBJ2-5, is DVKVTQSSRYLVKRTGEKVFLECVQDMDHENMFWYRQDPGLGLRLIYFSYDVKMKEKGDIPEGYSVSREKKERFSLILESASTNQTSMYLCASSLDGQIQETQYFGPGTRLLVL.